This is a list of T cell receptor beta chains from one sample in a study of metastatic and nonmetastatic thyroid tumors. Using MiXCR, TCRdb reanalyzed the PCR reads. The sample contains approximately 7,600 clones, approximately 35% of which appear only once. The sequencing sample was made of tumor tissue. These receptors came from a female donor with papillary thyroid cancer or a benign thyroid nodule (not recorded which). Some clones in this sample may be carry-over from other donors' samples. CDR3s include the opening cysteine and the closing phenylalanine or tryptophan. The order of the fields is clone size, J gene, V gene, D gene, CDR3 DNA, CDR3 protein. A D gene is named only where the DNA matches it firmly. Size values are once, few and many counts, or a class for expanded clones, and some rows have none.

clone_size: NA; j_call: TRBJ2-7; v_call: TRBV6-2/TRBV6-3; d_call: NA; cdr3_nt: TGTGCCACCCGAGACTACGAGCAGTACTTC; cdr3_aa: CATRDYEQYF
clone_size: once; j_call: TRBJ1-1; v_call: TRBV20-1; d_call: TRBD1; cdr3_nt: TGCAGTGCTAGAGATAGAGGGGGCTCGATGCAAGCTTTCTTT; cdr3_aa: CSARDRGGSMQAFF
clone_size: many; j_call: TRBJ2-4; v_call: TRBV5-6; d_call: NA; cdr3_nt: TGTGCCAGCAGCCGCATAACAGTAAACATTCAGTACTTC; cdr3_aa: CASSRITVNIQYF
clone_size: NA; j_call: TRBJ2-1; v_call: TRBV20-1; d_call: TRBD2; cdr3_nt: TGCAGTGCTAGAGATTGGCGGGAGGGTTCGGGGGAGCAGTTCTTC; cdr3_aa: CSARDWREGSGEQFF
clone_size: few; j_call: TRBJ1-2; v_call: TRBV6-2/TRBV6-3; d_call: NA; cdr3_nt: TGTGCCAGCAGTTGGTCGATAAGTGGCTACACCTTC; cdr3_aa: CASSWSISGYTF
clone_size: few; j_call: TRBJ2-7; v_call: TRBV28; d_call: TRBD2; cdr3_nt: TGTGCCAGCAGTTTAGCGGGAGGGGCCTACGAGCAGTACTTC; cdr3_aa: CASSLAGGAYEQYF
clone_size: few; j_call: TRBJ1-5; v_call: TRBV24-1; d_call: NA; cdr3_nt: TGTGCCACCACCTGGACCCGAAATCAGCCCCAGCATTTT; cdr3_aa: CATTWTRNQPQHF
clone_size: medium-sized; j_call: TRBJ2-7; v_call: TRBV24-1; d_call: NA; cdr3_nt: TGTGCCACCAGTGAGAGTTCTCGAAGCTCCTACGAGCAGTACTTC; cdr3_aa: CATSESSRSSYEQYF
clone_size: NA; j_call: TRBJ1-1; v_call: TRBV28; d_call: TRBD1; cdr3_nt: TGTGCCAGCAGTTTCCAGGACAGGGGCGCTTTCTTT; cdr3_aa: CASSFQDRGAFF
clone_size: few; j_call: TRBJ2-1; v_call: TRBV6-1; d_call: NA; cdr3_nt: TGTGCCACTCAAACTAGGGATAATGAGCAGTTCTTC; cdr3_aa: CATQTRDNEQFF
clone_size: NA; j_call: TRBJ2-3; v_call: TRBV30; d_call: NA; cdr3_nt: TGTGCCTGGAGTCCAAACACAGATACGCAGTATTTT; cdr3_aa: CAWSPNTDTQYF
clone_size: few; j_call: TRBJ2-3; v_call: TRBV12-3/TRBV12-4; d_call: NA; cdr3_nt: TGTGCCAGCAGTCCCCTAGCAGATACGCAGTATTTT; cdr3_aa: CASSPLADTQYF
clone_size: NA; j_call: TRBJ1-1; v_call: TRBV30; d_call: NA; cdr3_nt: TGTGCCTGGACCCAGCCAGTGAACACTGAAGCTTTCTTT; cdr3_aa: CAWTQPVNTEAFF
clone_size: NA; j_call: TRBJ1-1; v_call: TRBV30; d_call: NA; cdr3_nt: TGTGCCTGGAGTAAGTTAGGGACTGAAGCTTTCTTT; cdr3_aa: CAWSKLGTEAFF
clone_size: NA; j_call: TRBJ1-6; v_call: TRBV28; d_call: NA; cdr3_nt: TGTGCCAGCAGTTTTGCACCTTATAATTCACCCCTCCACTTT; cdr3_aa: CASSFAPYNSPLHF
clone_size: NA; j_call: TRBJ2-1; v_call: TRBV20-1; d_call: NA; cdr3_nt: TGCAGTGCTAGAGACGGAAGGGATCTGGGGTATGAGCAGTTCTTC; cdr3_aa: CSARDGRDLGYEQFF
clone_size: few; j_call: TRBJ1-2; v_call: TRBV6-1; d_call: NA; cdr3_nt: TGTGCCAGCAGTAGTTCCGCAAAACAGGGAGGCGGCTACACCTTC; cdr3_aa: CASSSSAKQGGGYTF
clone_size: few; j_call: TRBJ1-2; v_call: TRBV10-3; d_call: TRBD1; cdr3_nt: TGTGCCATCAGTGAGTCGTCGACAGGGGGCAACTATGGCTACACCTTC; cdr3_aa: CAISESSTGGNYGYTF
clone_size: medium-sized; j_call: TRBJ1-1; v_call: TRBV9; d_call: NA; cdr3_nt: TGTGCCAGCAGCGTAGGAGACAACACTGAAGCTTTCTTT; cdr3_aa: CASSVGDNTEAFF
clone_size: few; j_call: TRBJ2-5; v_call: TRBV6-2/TRBV6-3; d_call: NA; cdr3_nt: TGTGCCAGTATGACGGGGGAGACCCAGTACTTC; cdr3_aa: CASMTGETQYF
clone_size: NA; j_call: TRBJ2-1; v_call: TRBV11-3; d_call: NA; cdr3_nt: TGTGCCAGCAGCCCCACAGGGGGGGATGAGCAGTTCTTC; cdr3_aa: CASSPTGGDEQFF
clone_size: NA; j_call: TRBJ2-1; v_call: TRBV2; d_call: NA; cdr3_nt: TGTGCCAGCAGTACGGCTAGCGACAATGAGCAGTTCTTC; cdr3_aa: CASSTASDNEQFF
clone_size: NA; j_call: TRBJ2-2; v_call: TRBV28; d_call: NA; cdr3_nt: TGTGCCAGCAGCCAAGAGGCTAGACATAACACCGGGGAGCTGTTTTTT; cdr3_aa: CASSQEARHNTGELFF
clone_size: few; j_call: TRBJ2-1; v_call: TRBV2; d_call: TRBD1; cdr3_nt: TGTGCCAGCAGCACGGACAGGGTGGGTGAGCAGTTCTTC; cdr3_aa: CASSTDRVGEQFF
clone_size: NA; j_call: TRBJ2-7; v_call: TRBV20-1; d_call: NA; cdr3_nt: TGCAGTGCTAGAGGTGGAAAACCCTACGAGCAGTACTTC; cdr3_aa: CSARGGKPYEQYF
clone_size: once; j_call: TRBJ2-7; v_call: TRBV20-1; d_call: TRBD2; cdr3_nt: TGCAGTGCCGGTACTAGCGTAAGTTCAAACGAGCAGTACTTC; cdr3_aa: CSAGTSVSSNEQYF
clone_size: NA; j_call: TRBJ2-6; v_call: TRBV19; d_call: NA; cdr3_nt: TGTGCCAGTAGTATTGAGGCAAGGGGGGCCAACGTCCTGACTTTC; cdr3_aa: CASSIEARGANVLTF
clone_size: many; j_call: TRBJ1-6; v_call: TRBV20-1; d_call: TRBD1; cdr3_nt: TGCAGTGCGTCTCGACAGGGTTCGAATTCACCCCTCCACTTT; cdr3_aa: CSASRQGSNSPLHF
clone_size: few; j_call: TRBJ2-3; v_call: TRBV6-4; d_call: NA; cdr3_nt: TGTGCCAGCAGTGACTCCCTAGCGTCTAGCACAGATACGCAGTATTTT; cdr3_aa: CASSDSLASSTDTQYF
clone_size: NA; j_call: TRBJ2-5; v_call: TRBV7-9; d_call: NA; cdr3_nt: TGTGCCAGCAGCCTCATGTTCCAAGTTGAGACCCAGTACTTC; cdr3_aa: CASSLMFQVETQYF
clone_size: NA; j_call: TRBJ1-6; v_call: TRBV11-2; d_call: NA; cdr3_nt: TGTGCCAGCAGCCGGGAGAGGAATTCACCCCTCCACTTT; cdr3_aa: CASSRERNSPLHF
clone_size: NA; j_call: TRBJ2-1; v_call: TRBV2; d_call: TRBD2; cdr3_nt: TGTGCCAGCAGTTCTAGCGGGGCTAACAATGAGCAGTTCTTC; cdr3_aa: CASSSSGANNEQFF
clone_size: NA; j_call: TRBJ1-5; v_call: TRBV12-3/TRBV12-4; d_call: NA; cdr3_nt: TGTGCCAGCAGTTTACTTGAGAATCAGCCCCAGCATTTT; cdr3_aa: CASSLLENQPQHF
clone_size: few; j_call: TRBJ2-1; v_call: TRBV6-1; d_call: NA; cdr3_nt: TGTGCCAGCAGTGACAGGGCCAATGAGCAGTTCTTC; cdr3_aa: CASSDRANEQFF
clone_size: NA; j_call: TRBJ2-3; v_call: TRBV2; d_call: TRBD1; cdr3_nt: TGTGCCAGCAGTGAGGGACAGGGGAGGATAGATACGCAGTATTTT; cdr3_aa: CASSEGQGRIDTQYF
clone_size: few; j_call: TRBJ2-3; v_call: TRBV6-1; d_call: TRBD2; cdr3_nt: TGTGCCAGCAGTGATGGGGGGGGTACGCAGTATTTT; cdr3_aa: CASSDGGGTQYF
clone_size: NA; j_call: TRBJ2-7; v_call: TRBV6-5; d_call: NA; cdr3_nt: TGTGCCAGCAGTTACGACGGGGAGACTTTCTACGAGCAGTACTTC; cdr3_aa: CASSYDGETFYEQYF
clone_size: many; j_call: TRBJ2-4; v_call: TRBV5-1; d_call: TRBD1; cdr3_nt: TGCGCCAGCAGCTCGGGACAGGGTATGGACATTCAGTACTTC; cdr3_aa: CASSSGQGMDIQYF
clone_size: medium-sized; j_call: TRBJ1-1; v_call: TRBV5-4; d_call: TRBD1; cdr3_nt: TGTGCCAGCAGCTCACGAACAGGGGTGTCCACTGAAGCTTTCTTT; cdr3_aa: CASSSRTGVSTEAFF
clone_size: NA; j_call: TRBJ2-7; v_call: TRBV30; d_call: NA; cdr3_nt: TGTGCCTGGCGCAACTCAGCGGGCTACGAGCAGTACTTC; cdr3_aa: CAWRNSAGYEQYF
clone_size: NA; j_call: TRBJ2-7; v_call: TRBV7-8; d_call: NA; cdr3_nt: TGTGCCAGCAGCTTAGAAGGGGGGTCCACTTCCGAGCAGTACTTC; cdr3_aa: CASSLEGGSTSEQYF
clone_size: NA; j_call: TRBJ1-2; v_call: TRBV20-1; d_call: TRBD1; cdr3_nt: TGCATTGCTGTCCCGGGACAGGTCTATGGCTACACCTTT; cdr3_aa: CIAVPGQVYGYTF
clone_size: NA; j_call: TRBJ1-1; v_call: TRBV6-1; d_call: NA; cdr3_nt: TGTGCCAGCAGTCTGGACCCACTGAACACTGAAGCTTTCTTT; cdr3_aa: CASSLDPLNTEAFF
clone_size: NA; j_call: TRBJ2-1; v_call: TRBV4-3; d_call: NA; cdr3_nt: TGCGCCAGCAGTGGATCAGGGGAGGATGAGCAGTTCTTC; cdr3_aa: CASSGSGEDEQFF
clone_size: NA; j_call: TRBJ1-1; v_call: TRBV20-1; d_call: NA; cdr3_nt: TGCAGTGCCACCCCGAGTGGGACAGAAGCTTTCTTT; cdr3_aa: CSATPSGTEAFF
clone_size: few; j_call: TRBJ2-7; v_call: TRBV5-1; d_call: TRBD1; cdr3_nt: TGCGCCAGCAGCTTCGACAGGGACGAGCAGTACTTC; cdr3_aa: CASSFDRDEQYF
clone_size: medium-sized; j_call: TRBJ1-5; v_call: TRBV29-1; d_call: NA; cdr3_nt: TGCAGCGCCCAACAGGGAGGTCAGCCCCAGCATTTT; cdr3_aa: CSAQQGGQPQHF
clone_size: NA; j_call: TRBJ2-7; v_call: TRBV4-1; d_call: NA; cdr3_nt: TGCGCCAGCAGCCAAGACTCGGGAGTCCCCTCCTACGAGCAGTACTTC; cdr3_aa: CASSQDSGVPSYEQYF
clone_size: NA; j_call: TRBJ2-2; v_call: TRBV11-3; d_call: TRBD2; cdr3_nt: TGTGCCAGCCGCTGGGGGACTAAAGGCGGGGAGCTGTTTTTT; cdr3_aa: CASRWGTKGGELFF